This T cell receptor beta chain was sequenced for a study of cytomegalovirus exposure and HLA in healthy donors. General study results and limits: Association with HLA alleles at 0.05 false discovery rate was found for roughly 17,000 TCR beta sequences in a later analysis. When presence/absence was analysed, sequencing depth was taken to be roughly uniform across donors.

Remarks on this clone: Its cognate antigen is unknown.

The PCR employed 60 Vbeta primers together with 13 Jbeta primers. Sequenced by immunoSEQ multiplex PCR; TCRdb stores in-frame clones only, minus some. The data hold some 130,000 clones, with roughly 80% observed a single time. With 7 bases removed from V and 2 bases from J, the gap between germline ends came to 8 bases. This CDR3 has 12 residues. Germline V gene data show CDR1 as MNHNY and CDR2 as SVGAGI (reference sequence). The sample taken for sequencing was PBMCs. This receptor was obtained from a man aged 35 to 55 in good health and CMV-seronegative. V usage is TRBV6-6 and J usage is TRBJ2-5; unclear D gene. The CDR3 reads CASNLQQETQYF. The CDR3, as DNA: TGTGCCAGCAATCTACAGCAAGAGACCCAGTACTTC.